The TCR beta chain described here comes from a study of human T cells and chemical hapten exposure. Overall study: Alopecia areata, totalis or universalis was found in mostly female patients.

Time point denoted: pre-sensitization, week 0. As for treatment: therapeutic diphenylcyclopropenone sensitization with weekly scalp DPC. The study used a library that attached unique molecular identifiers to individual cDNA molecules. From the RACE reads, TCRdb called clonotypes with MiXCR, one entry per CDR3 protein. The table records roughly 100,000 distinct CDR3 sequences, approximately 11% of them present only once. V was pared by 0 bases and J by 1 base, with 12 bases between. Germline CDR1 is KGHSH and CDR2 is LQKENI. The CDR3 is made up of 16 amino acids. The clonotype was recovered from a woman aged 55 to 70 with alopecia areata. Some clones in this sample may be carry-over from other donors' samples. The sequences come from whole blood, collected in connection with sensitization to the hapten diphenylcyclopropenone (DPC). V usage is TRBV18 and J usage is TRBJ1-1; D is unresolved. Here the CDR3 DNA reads TGTGCCAGCTCACCACCGAACTTAGATGCGAACACTGAAGCTTTCTTT. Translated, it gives CASSPPNLDANTEAFF. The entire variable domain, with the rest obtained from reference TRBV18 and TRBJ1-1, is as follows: NAGVMQNPRHLVRRRGQEARLRCSPMKGHSHVYWYRQLPEEGLKFMVYLQKENIIDESGMPKERFSAEFPKEGPSILRIQQVVRGDSAAYFCASSPPNLDANTEAFFGQGTRLTVV.